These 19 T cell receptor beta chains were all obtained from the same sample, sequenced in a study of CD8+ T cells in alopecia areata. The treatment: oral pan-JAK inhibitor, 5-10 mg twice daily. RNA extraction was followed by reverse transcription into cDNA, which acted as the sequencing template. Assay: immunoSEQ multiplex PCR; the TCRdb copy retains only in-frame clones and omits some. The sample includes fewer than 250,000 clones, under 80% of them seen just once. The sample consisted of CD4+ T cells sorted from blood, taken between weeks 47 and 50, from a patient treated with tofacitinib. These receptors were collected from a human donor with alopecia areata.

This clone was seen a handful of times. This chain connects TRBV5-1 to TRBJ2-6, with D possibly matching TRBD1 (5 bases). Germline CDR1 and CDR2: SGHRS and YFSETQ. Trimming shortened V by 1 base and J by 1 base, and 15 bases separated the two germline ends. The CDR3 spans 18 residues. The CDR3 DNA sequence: TGCGCCAGCAGCTTGACCGCAGGGTCAGTATCTGGGGCCAACGTCCTGACTTTC. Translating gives CASSLTAGSVSGANVLTF.

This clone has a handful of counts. CDR3 sequence reads: CASSFRQTSTDTQYF. The CDR3 region has the DNA TGTGCCAGCAGTTTTAGACAGACTAGCACAGATACGCAGTATTTT. The V gene is TRBV6-1, the J gene TRBJ2-3; D perhaps matches TRBD1 (5 bases). The V gene's germline CDR1 is MNHNS and CDR2 SASEGT. The length of the CDR3 is 15 residues. Trimming shortened V by 5 bases and J by 0 bases, and 12 bases separated the two germline ends.

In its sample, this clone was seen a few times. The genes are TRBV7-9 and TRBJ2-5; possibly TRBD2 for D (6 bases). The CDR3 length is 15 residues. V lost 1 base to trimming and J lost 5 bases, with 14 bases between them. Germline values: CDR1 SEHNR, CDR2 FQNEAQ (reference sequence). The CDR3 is CASSLGSRGYETQYF. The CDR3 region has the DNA TGTGCCAGCAGCTTAGGCTCGCGGGGATATGAGACCCAGTACTTC.

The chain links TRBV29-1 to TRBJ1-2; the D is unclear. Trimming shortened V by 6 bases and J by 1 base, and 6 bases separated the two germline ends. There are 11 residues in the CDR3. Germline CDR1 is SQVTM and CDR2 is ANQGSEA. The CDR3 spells CSVSSNYGYTF. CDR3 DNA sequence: TGCAGCGTCAGTAGTAACTATGGCTACACCTTC.

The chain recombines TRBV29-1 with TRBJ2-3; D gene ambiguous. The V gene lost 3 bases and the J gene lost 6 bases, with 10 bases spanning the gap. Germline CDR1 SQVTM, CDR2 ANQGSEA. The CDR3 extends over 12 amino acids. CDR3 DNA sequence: TGCAGCGTTGAGTGGGGTTGGGATACGCAGTATTTT. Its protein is CSVEWGWDTQYF.

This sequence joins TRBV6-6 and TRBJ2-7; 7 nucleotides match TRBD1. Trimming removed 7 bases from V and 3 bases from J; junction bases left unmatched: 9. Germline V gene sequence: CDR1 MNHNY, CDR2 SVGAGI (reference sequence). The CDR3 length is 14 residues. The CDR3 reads CASTLDRADYEQYF. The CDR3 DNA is TGTGCCAGCACCTTAGACAGGGCGGACTACGAGCAGTACTTC.

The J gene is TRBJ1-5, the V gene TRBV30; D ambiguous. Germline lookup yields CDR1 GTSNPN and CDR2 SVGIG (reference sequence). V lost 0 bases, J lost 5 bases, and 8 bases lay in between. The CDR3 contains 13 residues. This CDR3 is CAWSVAADQPQHF. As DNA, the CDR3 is TGTGCCTGGAGTGTGGCAGCAGATCAGCCCCAGCATTTT.

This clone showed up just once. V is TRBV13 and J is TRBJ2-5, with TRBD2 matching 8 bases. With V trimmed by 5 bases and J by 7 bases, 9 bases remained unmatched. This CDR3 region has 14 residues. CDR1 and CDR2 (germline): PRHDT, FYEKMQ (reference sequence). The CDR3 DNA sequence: TGTGCCAGCAGCCCCGGGGGGGAGGCGAGGACCCAGTACTTC. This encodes CASSPGGEARTQYF.

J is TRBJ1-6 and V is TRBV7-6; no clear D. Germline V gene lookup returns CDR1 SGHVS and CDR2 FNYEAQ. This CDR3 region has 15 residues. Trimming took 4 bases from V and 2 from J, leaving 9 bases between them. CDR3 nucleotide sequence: TGTGCCAGCAGCTCAGCCCCAACCTATAATTCACCCCTCCACTTT. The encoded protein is CASSSAPTYNSPLHF.

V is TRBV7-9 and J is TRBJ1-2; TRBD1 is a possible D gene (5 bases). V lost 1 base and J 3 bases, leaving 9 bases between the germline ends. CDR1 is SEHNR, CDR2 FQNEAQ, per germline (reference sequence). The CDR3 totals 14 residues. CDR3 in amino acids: CASSLEKGHYGYTF. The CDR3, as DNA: TGTGCCAGCAGCTTAGAGAAGGGGCACTATGGCTACACCTTC.

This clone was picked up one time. The DNA of the CDR3 is TGTGCCAGCAGCGTAGGGGCGGGAGGGGACAGCGTAACGGCTTTCTTT. Protein product: CASSVGAGGDSVTAFF. The V gene is TRBV9, the J gene TRBJ1-1; 7 bases agree with TRBD1. CDR1 and CDR2 (germline): SGDLS, YYNGEE. Trimming removed 0 bases from V and 11 bases from J; junction bases left unmatched: 16. The length of the CDR3 is 16 residues.

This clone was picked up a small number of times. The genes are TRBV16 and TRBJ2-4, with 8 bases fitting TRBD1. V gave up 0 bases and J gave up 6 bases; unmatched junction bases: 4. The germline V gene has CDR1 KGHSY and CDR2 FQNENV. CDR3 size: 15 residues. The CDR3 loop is CASSQSRDRINIQYF. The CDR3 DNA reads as TGTGCCAGCAGCCAATCACGGGACAGGATAAACATTCAGTACTTC.

CDR3 protein: CASSRTSPTDTQYF. The CDR3, as DNA: TGTGCCAGCAGCAGGACTAGCCCCACAGATACGCAGTATTTT. V gene TRBV7-2 combines with J gene TRBJ2-3; 8 bases match TRBD2. The length of the CDR3 is 14 residues. Losses at the gene ends were 5 bases for V and 2 bases for J; bases not matched to a gene: 3. Germline loops: CDR1 SGHTA, CDR2 FQGNSA. The full variable domain, rest sourced from reference TRBV7-2 and TRBJ2-3, is GAGVSQSPSNKVTEKGKDVELRCDPISGHTALYWYRQSLGQGLEFLIYFQGNSAPDKSGLPSDRFSAERTGGSVSTLTIQRTQQEDSAVYLCASSRTSPTDTQYFGPGTRLTVL.

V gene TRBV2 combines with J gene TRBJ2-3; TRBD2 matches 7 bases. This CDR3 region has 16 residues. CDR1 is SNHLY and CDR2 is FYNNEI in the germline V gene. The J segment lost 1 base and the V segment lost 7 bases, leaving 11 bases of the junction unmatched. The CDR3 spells CASKGGGGAGTDTQYF. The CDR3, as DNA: TGTGCCAGCAAGGGAGGCGGGGGTGCGGGCACAGATACGCAGTATTTT. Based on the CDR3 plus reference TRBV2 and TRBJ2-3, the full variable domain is EPEVTQTPSHQVTQMGQEVILRCVPISNHLYFYWYRQILGQKVEFLVSFYNNEISEKSEIFDDQFSVERPDGSNFTLKIRSTKLEDSAMYFCASKGGGGAGTDTQYFGPGTRLTVL.

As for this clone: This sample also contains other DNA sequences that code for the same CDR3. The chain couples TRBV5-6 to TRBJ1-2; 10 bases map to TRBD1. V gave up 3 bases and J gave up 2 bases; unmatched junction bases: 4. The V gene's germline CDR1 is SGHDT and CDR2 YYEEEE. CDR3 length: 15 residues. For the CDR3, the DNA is TGTGCCAGCAGCTGGGGACAGGGGTACAACTATGGCTACACCTTC. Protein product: CASSWGQGYNYGYTF.

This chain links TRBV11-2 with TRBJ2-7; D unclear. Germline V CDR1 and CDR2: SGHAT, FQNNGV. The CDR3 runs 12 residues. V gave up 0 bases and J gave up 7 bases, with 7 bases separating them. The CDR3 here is CASSLDVREQYF. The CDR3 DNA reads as TGTGCCAGCAGCTTAGACGTGCGGGAGCAGTACTTC.

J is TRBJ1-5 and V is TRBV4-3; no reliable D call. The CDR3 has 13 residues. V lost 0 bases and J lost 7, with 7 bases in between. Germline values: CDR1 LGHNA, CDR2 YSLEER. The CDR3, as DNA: TGCGCCAGCAGCCAAGAACCCGGACAGCCCCAGCATTTT. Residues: CASSQEPGQPQHF.

For the CDR3, the DNA is TGTGCCAGCAGCTTGTTTCGTGGCTACACCTTC. Translated, it gives CASSLFRGYTF. This chain uses TRBV5-6 with TRBJ1-2; no clear D gene. Germline CDR1 is SGHDT and CDR2 is YYEEEE. CDR3 length: 11 amino acids. Trimming stripped 1 base from V and 7 bases from J, with 5 bases between.

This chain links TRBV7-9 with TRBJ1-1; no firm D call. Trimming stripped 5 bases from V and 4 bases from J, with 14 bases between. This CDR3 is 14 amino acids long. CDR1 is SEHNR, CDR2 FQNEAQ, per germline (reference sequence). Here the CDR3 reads CASSSRGLPTEAFF. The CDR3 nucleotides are TGTGCCAGCAGCAGCCGTGGTTTGCCCACTGAAGCTTTCTTT.